Below are 2 T cell receptor beta chains sequenced from a single sample in a study of sequential checkpoint blockade in melanoma. The assay was immunoSEQ multiplex PCR, and TCRdb's table has in-frame clones only and misses some. The table lists over 20,000 clones, around 70% of them singletons, with around 19% in the top ten. Treatment denoted: randomized to nivolumab then ipilimumab (arm A) or the reverse (arm B). The input for sequencing was CD8+ T cells sorted from blood (inferred from file names), taken from a patient given nivolumab and ipilimumab in sequence. These receptors came from a human donor with melanoma.

The V gene is TRBV4-3, the J gene TRBJ2-3; TRBD2 aligns across 11 bases. The germline V gene has CDR1 LGHNA and CDR2 YSLEER. The junction had 7 bases not matched to a gene; V was cut back by 2 bases and J by 3 bases. The CDR3 is 17 residues long. The CDR3 DNA is TGCGCCAGCAGCCAAACCCTTAGCGGGGGGGTTACAGATACGCAGTATTTT. This gives the protein CASSQTLSGGVTDTQYF.

V gene TRBV4-1 combines with J gene TRBJ2-2; TRBD1 might be the D (5 bases). V lost 6 bases to trimming and J lost 5 bases, with 7 bases between them. The CDR3 length is 12 residues. Germline CDR1 MGHRA, CDR2 YSYEKL. In DNA, the CDR3 is TGCGCCAGCAGTCCAGGGACCGGGGAGCTGTTTTTT. Translating gives CASSPGTGELFF.